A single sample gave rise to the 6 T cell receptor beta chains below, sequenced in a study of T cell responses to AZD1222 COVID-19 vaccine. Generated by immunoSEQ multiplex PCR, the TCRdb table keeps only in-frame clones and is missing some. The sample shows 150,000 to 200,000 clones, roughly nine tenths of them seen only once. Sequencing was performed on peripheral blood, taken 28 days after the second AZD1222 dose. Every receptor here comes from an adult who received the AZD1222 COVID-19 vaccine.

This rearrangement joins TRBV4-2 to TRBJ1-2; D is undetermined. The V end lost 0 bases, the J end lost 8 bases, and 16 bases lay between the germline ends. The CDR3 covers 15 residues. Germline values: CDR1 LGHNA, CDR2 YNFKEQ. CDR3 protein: CASSQEVTGSRGYTF. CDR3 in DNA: TGTGCCAGCAGCCAAGAAGTTACGGGGTCGCGGGGCTACACCTTC.

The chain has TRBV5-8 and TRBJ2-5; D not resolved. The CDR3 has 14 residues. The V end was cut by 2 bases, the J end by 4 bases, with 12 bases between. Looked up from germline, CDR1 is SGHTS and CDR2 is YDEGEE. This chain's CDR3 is CASSFTQPPETQYF. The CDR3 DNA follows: TGTGCCAGCAGCTTTACCCAACCCCCAGAGACCCAGTACTTC.

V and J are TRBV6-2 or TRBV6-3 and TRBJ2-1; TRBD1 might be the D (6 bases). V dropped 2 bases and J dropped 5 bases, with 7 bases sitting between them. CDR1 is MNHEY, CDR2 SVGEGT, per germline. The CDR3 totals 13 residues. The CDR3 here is CASSYRDNNEQFF. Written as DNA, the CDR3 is TGTGCCAGCAGTTACCGGGACAACAATGAGCAGTTCTTC.

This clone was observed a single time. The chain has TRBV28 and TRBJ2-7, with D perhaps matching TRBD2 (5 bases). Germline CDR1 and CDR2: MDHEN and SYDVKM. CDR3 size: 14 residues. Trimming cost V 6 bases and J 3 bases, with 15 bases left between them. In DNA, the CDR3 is TGTGCCAGCAGGGACTCGGTGGGTATCTACGAGCAGTACTTC. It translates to CASRDSVGIYEQYF.

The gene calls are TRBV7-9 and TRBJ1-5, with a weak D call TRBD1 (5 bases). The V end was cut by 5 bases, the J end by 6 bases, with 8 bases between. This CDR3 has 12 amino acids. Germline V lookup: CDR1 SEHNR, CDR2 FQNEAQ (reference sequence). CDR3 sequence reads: CASSRGGQPQHF. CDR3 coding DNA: TGTGCCAGCAGCAGGGGAGGTCAGCCCCAGCATTTT.

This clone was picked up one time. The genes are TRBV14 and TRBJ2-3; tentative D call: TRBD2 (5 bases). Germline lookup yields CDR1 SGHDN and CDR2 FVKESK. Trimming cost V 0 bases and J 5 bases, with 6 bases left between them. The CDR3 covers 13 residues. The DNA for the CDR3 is TGTGCCAGCAGCCAAGATAGCGAAGATACGCAGTATTTT. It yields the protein CASSQDSEDTQYF. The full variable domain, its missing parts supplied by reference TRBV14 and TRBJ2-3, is EAGVTQFPSHSVIEKGQTVTLRCDPISGHDNLYWYRRVMGKEIKFLLHFVKESKQDESGMPNNRFLAERTGGTYSTLKVQPAELEDSGVYFCASSQDSEDTQYFGPGTRLTVL.